The clone carrying this T cell receptor beta chain was picked up many times. What it recognizes is unknown. The record originates from a study of neurological immune-mediated disorders. Findings and limits, study-wide: The repertoires of 18 of 34 multiple sclerosis patients were placed by phylogenetic grouping in a single related-CDR3 cluster, which may be a signature. The greatest TCR clonal expansion appeared in HTLV-1-associated myelopathy and the smallest, falling below healthy controls, in multiple sclerosis. None of the CDR3 amino acid sequences of expanded clones were shared across subjects, and this suggested private repertoires in all groups.

From the 5' RACE reads, TCRdb called clonotypes with MiXCR, one entry per CDR3 protein. The data show about 66,000 distinct CDR3 sequences, around 5% seen once. V dropped 4 bases and J dropped 2 bases, with 17 bases sitting between them. Germline V gene data show CDR1 as ENHRY and CDR2 as SYGVKD. The CDR3 extends over 16 amino acids. The source is a woman aged 30 to 39 with multiple sclerosis. The chain recombines TRBV10-3 with TRBJ1-2; D is unresolved. Sequencing used PBMCs. CDR3 amino acids: CAISGGLLGVNYGYTF. CDR3 sequence (DNA): TGTGCCATCAGTGGTGGCCTCTTAGGAGTAAACTATGGCTACACCTTC.